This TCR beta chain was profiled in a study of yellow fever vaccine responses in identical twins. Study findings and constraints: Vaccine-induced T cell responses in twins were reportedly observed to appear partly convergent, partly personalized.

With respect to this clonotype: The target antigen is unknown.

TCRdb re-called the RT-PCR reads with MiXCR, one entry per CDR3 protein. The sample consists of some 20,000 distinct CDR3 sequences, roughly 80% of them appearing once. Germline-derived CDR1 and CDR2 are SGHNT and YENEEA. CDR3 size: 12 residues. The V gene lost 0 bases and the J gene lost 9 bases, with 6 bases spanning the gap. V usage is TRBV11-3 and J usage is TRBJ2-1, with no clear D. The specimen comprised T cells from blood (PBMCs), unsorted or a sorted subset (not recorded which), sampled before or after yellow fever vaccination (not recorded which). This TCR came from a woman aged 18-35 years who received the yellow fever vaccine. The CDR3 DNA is TGTGCCAGCAGCTTAGAATGGTCTGAGCAGTTCTTC. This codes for CASSLEWSEQFF.